This T cell receptor (beta chain) was captured in a study of shared clonotypes between healthy human individuals. As for the study in general: CD4 naive cells filled three plates per donor, CD4 memory three, CD8 naive two and CD8 memory one.

For this clone: Antigen unknown.

The CDR3 is made up of 15 amino acids. The germline CDR1 and CDR2 sequences are MDHEN and SYDVKM. The V and J ends lost 3 bases and 2 bases, in that order; junction bases with no gene match: 4. Clones were read by immunoSEQ multiplex PCR, and TCRdb kept only the in-frame ones, dropping some. The sample includes approximately 2,300,000 clones, 85% to 95% of them seen just once. Broader study findings: Rarefaction showed that sequencing of sorted subsets was incomplete (despite large depth).

Input material: naive CD4+ T cells from PBMCs. The subset here: CD45RA+ positively selected. This TCR derives from a man younger than 35 in good health. Some clones in this sample may be carry-over from other donors' samples. The J gene is TRBJ1-2, the V gene TRBV28, with 9 bases that match TRBD1. The CDR3 bases are TGTGCCAGCAGTTTTGGGGGGACAGGGAACTATGGCTACACCTTC. It translates to CASSFGGTGNYGYTF.